The clone carrying this TCR beta chain was detected once. These data come from a study of blood T cell repertoires in COVID-19. Looking at the study overall: From T cells, B-cell-depleted T cells, or PBMCs came the material, which was cDNA or gDNA.

This CDR3 is built from 14 residues. Per germline, CDR1 MDHEN and CDR2 SYDVKM. Trimming stripped 9 bases from V and 5 bases from J, with 17 bases between. The assay was immunoSEQ multiplex PCR, and TCRdb's table has in-frame clones only and misses some. The table lists about 330,000 clones, roughly nine tenths of them singletons, with about a fifth in the top ten. The sample taken for sequencing was PBMCs or T cells enriched from blood (not recorded which). The receptor was derived from a woman in her twenties or thirties who had recovered from COVID-19. J is TRBJ2-1 and V is TRBV28; a weak D match, TRBD2 (5 bases). The CDR3 DNA is TGTGCCAGTCAGTCGGGGAGCACCCACAATGAGCAGTTCTTC. It is translated as CASQSGSTHNEQFF.